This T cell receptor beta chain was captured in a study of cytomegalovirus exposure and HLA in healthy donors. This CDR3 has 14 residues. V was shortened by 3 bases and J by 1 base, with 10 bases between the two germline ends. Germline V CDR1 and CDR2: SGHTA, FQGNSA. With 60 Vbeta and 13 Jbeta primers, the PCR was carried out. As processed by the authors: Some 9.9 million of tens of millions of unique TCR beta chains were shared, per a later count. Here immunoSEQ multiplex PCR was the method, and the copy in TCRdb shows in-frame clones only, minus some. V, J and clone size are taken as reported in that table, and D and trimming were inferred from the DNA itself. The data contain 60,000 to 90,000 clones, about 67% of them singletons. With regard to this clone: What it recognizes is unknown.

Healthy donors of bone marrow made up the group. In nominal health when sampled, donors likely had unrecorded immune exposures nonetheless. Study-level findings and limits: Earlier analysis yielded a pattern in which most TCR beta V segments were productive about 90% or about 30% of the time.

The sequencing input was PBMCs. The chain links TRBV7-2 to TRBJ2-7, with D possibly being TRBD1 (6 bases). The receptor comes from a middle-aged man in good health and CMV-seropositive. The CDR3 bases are TGTGCCAGCAGCTTCCGGACAGAATCCTACGAGCAGTACTTC. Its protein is CASSFRTESYEQYF.